The clone carrying this TCR beta chain was found a few times. These data originate in a study of Tregs in tolerant kidney transplant recipients. Related graft donors supplied nonmyeloablative bone marrow transplants, and mixed chimerism was transient. Sequenced by immunoSEQ multiplex PCR; TCRdb stores in-frame clones only, minus some. The sample has around 64,000 clones; around 87% are singletons. The CDR3 loop spans 15 amino acids. The sequencing here drew on CD4+ T cells from blood (PBMCs), taken 6 months after the transplant. This sequence originates from a human patient who received a combined kidney and bone marrow transplant. Some of the T cells may derive from the graft donor. This sequence joins TRBV21-1 and TRBJ2-7; TRBD1, the table's D call, lacks a check against the DNA. TRBV21-1 is assigned pseudogene status. The CDR3 is CASSRDTPGSYEQYF. Written as DNA, the CDR3 is TGTGCCAGCAGTCGGGACACTCCTGGATCCTACGAGCAGTACTTC.